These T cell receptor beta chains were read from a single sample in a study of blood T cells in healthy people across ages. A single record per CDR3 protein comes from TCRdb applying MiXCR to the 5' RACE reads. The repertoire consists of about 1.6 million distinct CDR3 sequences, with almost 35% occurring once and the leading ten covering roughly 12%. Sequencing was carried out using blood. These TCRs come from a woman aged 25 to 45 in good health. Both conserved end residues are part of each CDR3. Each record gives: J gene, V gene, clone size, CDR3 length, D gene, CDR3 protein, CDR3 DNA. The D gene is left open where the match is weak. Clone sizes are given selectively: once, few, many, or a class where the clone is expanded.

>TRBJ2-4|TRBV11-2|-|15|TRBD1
CASSYNRGAKNIQYF
TGTGCCAGCAGCTATAACAGGGGAGCCAAAAACATTCAGTACTTC
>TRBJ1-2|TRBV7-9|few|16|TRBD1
CASSLVNQGADTGYTF
TGTGCCAGCAGCTTAGTTAACCAGGGGGCTGACACTGGCTACACCTTC
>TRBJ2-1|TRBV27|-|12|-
CASRPPGDAQFF
TGTGCCAGCAGACCCCCCGGGGACGCGCAGTTCTTC
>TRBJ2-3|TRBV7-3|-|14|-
CASSSTVGTDTQYF
TGTGCCAGCAGCTCAACAGTGGGCACAGATACGCAGTATTTT
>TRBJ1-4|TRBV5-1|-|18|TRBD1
CASSLSTGRGPTNEKLFF
TGCGCCAGCAGCTTATCTACAGGGAGGGGGCCAACTAATGAAAAACTGTTTTTT
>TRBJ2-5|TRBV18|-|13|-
CVSSPGLQETQYF
TGTGTCAGCTCTCCGGGACTCCAAGAGACCCAGTACTTC
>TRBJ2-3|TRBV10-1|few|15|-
CASSVGTSDGDTQYF
TGCGCCAGCAGTGTCGGGACGTCAGATGGGGATACGCAGTATTTT
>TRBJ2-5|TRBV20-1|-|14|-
CSAVGERAEETQYF
TGCAGTGCCGTAGGAGAGCGGGCAGAAGAGACCCAGTACTTC
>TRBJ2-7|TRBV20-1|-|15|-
CGARDRGQSSYEQYF
TGCGGTGCTAGAGATAGGGGCCAAAGCTCCTACGAGCAGTACTTC
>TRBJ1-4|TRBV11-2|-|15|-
CASSSQYGAREKLFF
TGTGCCAGCAGCTCGCAATACGGGGCCCGTGAAAAACTGTTTTTT
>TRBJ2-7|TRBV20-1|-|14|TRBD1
CSARVRDRVHEQYF
TGCAGTGCTAGAGTCCGGGACAGGGTCCACGAGCAGTACTTC
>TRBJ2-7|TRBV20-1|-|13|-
CSARRRGNREQYF
TGCAGTGCTAGACGCAGGGGAAATCGCGAGCAGTACTTC
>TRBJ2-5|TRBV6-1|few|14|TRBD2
CATERGGKRETQYF
TGTGCCACAGAGCGGGGGGGCAAGAGAGAGACCCAGTACTTC
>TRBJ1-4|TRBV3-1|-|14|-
CASSHHTGTTKLFF
TGTGCCAGCAGCCACCACACCGGAACGACCAAACTGTTTTTT
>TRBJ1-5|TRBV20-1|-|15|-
CSARVSQGGGGPQHF
TGCAGTGCTAGAGTTTCACAGGGAGGGGGGGGACCCCAGCATTTT
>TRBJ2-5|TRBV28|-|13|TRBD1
CASRDRFQETQYF
TGTGCCAGCCGGGACAGGTTCCAAGAGACCCAGTACTTC
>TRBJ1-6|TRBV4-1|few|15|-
CASSQDRIANSPLHF
TGCGCCAGCAGCCAAGATCGCATAGCCAATTCACCCCTCCACTTT
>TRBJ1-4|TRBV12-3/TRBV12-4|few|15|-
CASSKGWTTNEKLFF
TGTGCCAGCAGCAAAGGGTGGACAACTAATGAAAAACTGTTTTTT
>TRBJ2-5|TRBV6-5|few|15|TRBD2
CASSYGTTNQETQYF
TGTGCCAGCAGTTACGGGACTACCAACCAAGAGACCCAGTACTTC
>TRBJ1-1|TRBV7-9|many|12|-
CASSPLAVEAFF
TGTGCCAGCAGCCCCTTAGCCGTGGAAGCTTTCTTT